Sequencing of this T cell receptor (beta chain) was carried out in a study of blood T cells in healthy people across ages. Findings and limits, study-wide: Donors of long life had a larger count of naive CD4+ cells and greater diversity than aged donors.

CDR1 is DFQATT and CDR2 is SNEGSKA in the germline V gene (reference sequence). The CDR3 is 15 residues long. V gave up 2 bases and J gave up 4 bases; unmatched junction bases: 10. Using a J-beta primer mix together with a sample-barcoded 5' primer, a second PCR was run for roughly 6 to 11 cycles. Paired-end reads containing CDR3 totaled no fewer than 2.5 million for each sample. TCRdb recomputed calls from the 5' RACE reads with MiXCR, one row per CDR3 protein. The sample lists about 680,000 distinct CDR3 sequences, 45% to 50% occurring once. Notes on this clonotype: The antigen remains unidentified.

This TCR was recovered from a woman aged 55 to 70 in good health. The rearrangement links TRBV20-1 to TRBJ1-2; TRBD1 aligns across 7 bases. Sample: blood. In DNA, the CDR3 is TGCAGTGCTAGAAAACCAGGGGGGGGCAGCTATGGCTACACCTTC. Translating it yields CSARKPGGGSYGYTF.